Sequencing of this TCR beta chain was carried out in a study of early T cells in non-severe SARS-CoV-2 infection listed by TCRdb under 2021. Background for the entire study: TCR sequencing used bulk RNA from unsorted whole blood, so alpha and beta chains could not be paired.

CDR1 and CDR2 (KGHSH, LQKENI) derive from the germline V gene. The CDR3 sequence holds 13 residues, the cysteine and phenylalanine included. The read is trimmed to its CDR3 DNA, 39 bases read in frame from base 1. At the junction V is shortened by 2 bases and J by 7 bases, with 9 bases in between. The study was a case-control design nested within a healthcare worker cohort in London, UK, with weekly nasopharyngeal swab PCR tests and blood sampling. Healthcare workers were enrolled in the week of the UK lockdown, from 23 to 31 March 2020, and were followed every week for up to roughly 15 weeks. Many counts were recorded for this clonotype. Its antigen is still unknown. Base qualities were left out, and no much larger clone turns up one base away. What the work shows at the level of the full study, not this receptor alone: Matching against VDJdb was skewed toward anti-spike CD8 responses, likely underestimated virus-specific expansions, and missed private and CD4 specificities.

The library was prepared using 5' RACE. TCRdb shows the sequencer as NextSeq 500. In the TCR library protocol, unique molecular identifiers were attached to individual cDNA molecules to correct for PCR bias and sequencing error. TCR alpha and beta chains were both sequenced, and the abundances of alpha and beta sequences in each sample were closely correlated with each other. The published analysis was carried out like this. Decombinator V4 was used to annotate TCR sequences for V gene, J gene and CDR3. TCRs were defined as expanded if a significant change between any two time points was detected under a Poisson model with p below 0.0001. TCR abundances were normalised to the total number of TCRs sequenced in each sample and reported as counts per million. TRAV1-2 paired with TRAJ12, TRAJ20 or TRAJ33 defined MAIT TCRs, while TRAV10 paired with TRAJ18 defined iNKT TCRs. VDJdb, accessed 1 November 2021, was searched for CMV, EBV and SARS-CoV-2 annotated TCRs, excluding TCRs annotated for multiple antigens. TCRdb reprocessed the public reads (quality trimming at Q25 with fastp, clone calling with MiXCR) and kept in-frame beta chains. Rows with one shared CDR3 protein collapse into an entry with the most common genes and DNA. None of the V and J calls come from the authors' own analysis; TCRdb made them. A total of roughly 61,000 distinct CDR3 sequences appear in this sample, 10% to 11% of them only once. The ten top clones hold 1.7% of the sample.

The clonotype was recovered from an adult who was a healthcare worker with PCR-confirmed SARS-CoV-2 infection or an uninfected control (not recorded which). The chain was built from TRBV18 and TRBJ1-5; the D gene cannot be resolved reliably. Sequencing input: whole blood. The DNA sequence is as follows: TGTGCCAGCTCACCAGGGGAGGGACAGCCCCAGCATTTT. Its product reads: CASSPGEGQPQHF. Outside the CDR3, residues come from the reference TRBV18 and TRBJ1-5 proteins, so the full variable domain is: NAGVMQNPRHLVRRRGQEARLRCSPMKGHSHVYWYRQLPEEGLKFMVYLQKENIIDESGMPKERFSAEFPKEGPSILRIQQVVRGDSAAYFCASSPGEGQPQHFGDGTRLSIL.